This T cell receptor (beta chain) was sequenced for a study of blood T cell repertoires in COVID-19 (dated by TCRdb to 2020 to 2021). As for the study more broadly: Samples covering the acute and convalescent phases of COVID-19 were provided by collaborators in the United States, Italy and Spain. A freely available public database, intended as a resource for researchers studying the immune response to SARS-CoV-2, is where the repertoires were released. The material from the prospective study consisted of cDNA or gDNA derived from T cells, B-cell-depleted T cells, or PBMCs. The samples were drawn from two sources: the first 160 participants of the ongoing ImmuneRACE study, and fewer than 1,500 subjects contributed by 6 global collaborators. Deeply sampled blood TCRbeta repertoires from subjects exposed to, actively infected with, or recovered from COVID-19 were included in the dataset. Where available, HLA class I and class II types were obtained from metadata supplied by the sample provider rather than from assay-based typing. A de-identified subject ID, COVID-19 status, age in years and sex were almost always included in the sample metadata.

One collaborating source in Seattle enrolled patients while the patients were actively infected and followed the patients over time throughout the course of disease. Collaborating institutions collected whole blood in K2EDTA tubes following their own protocols. For TCRbeta analysis, collaborator samples were shipped as frozen whole blood, as isolated PBMCs, or as DNA extracted from either sample type. With respect to this clone: Its antigen is currently not known. Within one base of it there is no much larger clone, and no base qualities were kept.

TCRbeta CDR3 regions were amplified from genomic DNA using the immunoSEQ Assay, a bias-controlled multiplex PCR. On the study's bioinformatics: The number of nucleated cells in each sample was estimated by amplification of reference gene primers within the assay. Sequence reads were collapsed and filtered to measure the absolute abundance of every unique TCRbeta CDR3 rearrangement. Productive Simpson clonality was computed per sample as the square root of Simpson's diversity index over productive rearrangements. The clones in this table, taken by TCRdb from immuneACCESS, are in-frame only. Not every clone is retained; where verified, under half of the shortfall comes from an unresolved V gene, and the cause of the rest is unknown. V and J calls plus clone size are reproduced from that table; the DNA served to infer D and trimming. The sample records over 100,000 clones, 75% to 90% of which are singletons. The ten biggest clones cover around 4.2% of the sample.

At the junction V is shortened by 2 bases and J by 5 bases; bases outside the gene matches: 2. Including cysteine and phenylalanine, the CDR3 has 14 amino acids. Of the read, only the CDR3 DNA is kept; its 42 bases are in frame from base 1. Looking up the germline V gene (reference sequence) yields CDR1 LGHDT and CDR2 YNNKEL. What the research found in general, with its limitations: Clinical and demographic metadata were provided uncurated, with the amount varying by source and participant.

The clonotype comes from a man aged 55 to 70 with COVID-19, enrolled during active disease. The sequenced sample was peripheral blood. The chain is encoded by TRBV3-1 (or the pseudogene TRBV3-2) joined to TRBJ1-5, with 8 bases matching TRBD1. This receptor has the CDR3 CASSQMTGDQPQHF. The sequenced DNA: TGTGCCAGCAGCCAAATGACAGGGGATCAGCCCCAGCATTTT.